The next 5 T cell receptor beta chains were all read from a single sample in a study of blood T cell repertoires in COVID-19. Measured with immunoSEQ multiplex PCR; TCRdb has only the in-frame clones, and not every one. Here the sample spans over 9,500 clones, 70% to 90% being singletons. The sequencing sample was made of peripheral blood. These receptors all come from a woman in her sixties with active COVID-19.

CDR3 in DNA: TGTGCCAGCAGTTACCAAGGACAGGGCTATGGCTACACCTTC. Its translation is CASSYQGQGYGYTF. This sequence joins TRBV6-6 and TRBJ1-2; 8 bases are shared with TRBD1. This CDR3 has 14 residues. The trim removed 2 bases at V and 4 bases at J, leaving 3 bases unmatched. CDR1 and CDR2 (germline): MNHNY, SVGAGI (reference sequence).

This clone was seen a few times. This chain links TRBV3-1 (or the pseudogene TRBV3-2) with TRBJ2-3; TRBD2 aligns across 8 bases. With 4 bases clipped from V and 0 bases from J, the junction kept 6 bases outside the gene matches. Germline CDR1 LGHDT, CDR2 YNNKEL (reference sequence). This CDR3 spans 16 amino acids. The CDR3 here is CASSPTSGGSTDTQYF. CDR3 nucleotides: TGTGCCAGCAGCCCTACTAGCGGAGGCAGCACAGATACGCAGTATTTT.

This clone was picked up one time. V and J are TRBV28 and TRBJ2-2; D remains ambiguous. The germline gives CDR1 MDHEN, CDR2 SYDVKM. The CDR3 length is 13 residues. V dropped 6 bases and J dropped 9 bases, with 14 bases sitting between them. The CDR3 spells CASSRYYARELFF. CDR3 nucleotide sequence: TGTGCCAGCAGCCGCTATTACGCCCGGGAGCTGTTTTTT.

The J gene is TRBJ1-2, the V gene TRBV21-1; TRBD1, the D gene given by the table, was not confirmed from the DNA. TRBV21-1 is labeled a pseudogene. This CDR3 is 16 amino acids long. The chain's CDR3 is CASSKGGTGGLSSYTF. CDR3 sequence (DNA): TGTGCCAGCAGCAAAGGTGGGACAGGGGGCCTTTCTAGCTACACCTTC.

The chain recombines TRBV28 with TRBJ1-4; tentatively, D is TRBD1 (6 bases). The CDR3 extends over 16 amino acids. Looked up from germline, CDR1 is MDHEN and CDR2 is SYDVKM. Trimming shortened V by 7 bases and J by 5 bases, and 20 bases separated the two germline ends. CDR3: CASNLLLGDKNEKLFF. The CDR3 coding sequence is TGTGCCAGCAACCTCCTGTTGGGGGACAAGAATGAAAAACTGTTTTTT.